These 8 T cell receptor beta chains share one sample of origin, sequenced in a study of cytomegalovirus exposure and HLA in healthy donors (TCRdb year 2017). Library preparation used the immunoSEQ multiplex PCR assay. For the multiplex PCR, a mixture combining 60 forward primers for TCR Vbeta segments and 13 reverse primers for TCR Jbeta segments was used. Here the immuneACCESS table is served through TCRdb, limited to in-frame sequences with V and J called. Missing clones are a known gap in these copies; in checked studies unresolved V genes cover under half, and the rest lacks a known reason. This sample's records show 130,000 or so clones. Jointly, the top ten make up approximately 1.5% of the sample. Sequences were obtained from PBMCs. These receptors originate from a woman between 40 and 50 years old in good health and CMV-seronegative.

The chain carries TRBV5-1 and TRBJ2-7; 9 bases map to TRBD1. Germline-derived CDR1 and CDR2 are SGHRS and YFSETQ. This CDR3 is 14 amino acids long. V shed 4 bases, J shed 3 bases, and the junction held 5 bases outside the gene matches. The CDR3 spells CASSRGQGLYEQYF. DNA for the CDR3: TGCGCCAGCAGCCGGGGACAGGGACTCTACGAGCAGTACTTC.

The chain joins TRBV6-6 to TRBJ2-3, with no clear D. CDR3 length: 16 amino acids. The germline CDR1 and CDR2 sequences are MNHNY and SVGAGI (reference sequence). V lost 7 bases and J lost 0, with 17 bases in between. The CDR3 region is CASTFDWPPSTDTQYF. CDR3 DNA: TGTGCCAGCACCTTCGACTGGCCACCTAGCACAGATACGCAGTATTTT.

The CDR3 protein is CASSQVNRGIYNSPLHF. The DNA for the CDR3 is TGCGCCAGCAGCCAAGTTAACAGAGGGATCTATAATTCACCCCTCCACTTT. The chain links TRBV4-3 to TRBJ1-6; D not resolved. Germline CDR1 reads LGHNA; CDR2 reads YSLEER. This CDR3 comprises 17 residues. Trimming stripped 1 base from V and 3 bases from J, with 13 bases between.

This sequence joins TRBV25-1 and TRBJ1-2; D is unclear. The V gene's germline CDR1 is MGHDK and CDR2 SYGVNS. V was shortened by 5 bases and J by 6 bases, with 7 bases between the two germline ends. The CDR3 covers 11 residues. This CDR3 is CASSFRDGYTF. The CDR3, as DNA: TGTGCCAGCAGTTTCCGGGATGGCTACACCTTC.

CDR3 protein: CASSQASSRKTSVYHEQYF. As DNA, the CDR3 is TGTGCCAGCAGCCAAGCCTCCTCCCGGAAGACTTCGGTGTACCACGAGCAGTACTTC. The chain couples TRBV4-2 to TRBJ2-7; D is uncertain. CDR1 LGHNA and CDR2 YNFKEQ come from the germline V gene. CDR3 length equals 19 residues. V dropped 1 base and J dropped 5 bases, with 27 bases sitting between them.

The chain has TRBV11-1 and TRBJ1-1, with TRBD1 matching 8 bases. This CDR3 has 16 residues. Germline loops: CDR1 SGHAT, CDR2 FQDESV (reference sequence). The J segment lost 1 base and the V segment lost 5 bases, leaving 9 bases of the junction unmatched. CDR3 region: CASSPTDRVPNTEAFF. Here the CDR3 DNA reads TGTGCCAGCAGCCCTACGGACAGGGTGCCGAACACTGAAGCTTTCTTT.

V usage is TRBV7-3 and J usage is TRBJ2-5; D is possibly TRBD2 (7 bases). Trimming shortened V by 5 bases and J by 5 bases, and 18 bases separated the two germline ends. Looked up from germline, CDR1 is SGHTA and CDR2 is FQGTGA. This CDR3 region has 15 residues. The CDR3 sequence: CASSRSGGPWETQYF. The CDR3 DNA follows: TGTGCCAGCAGCCGGTCCGGGGGGCCATGGGAGACCCAGTACTTC.

In DNA form, the CDR3 reads TGTGCCAGCAGCACCAGGACAGGGGGCATCACTGAAGCTTTCTTT. Protein: CASSTRTGGITEAFF. The genes are TRBV5-4 and TRBJ1-1; TRBD1 matches 11 bases. There are 15 residues in the CDR3. Germline values: CDR1 SGHNT, CDR2 YYREEE (reference sequence). Unmatched junction bases numbered 6, after V lost 4 bases and J lost 4 bases.